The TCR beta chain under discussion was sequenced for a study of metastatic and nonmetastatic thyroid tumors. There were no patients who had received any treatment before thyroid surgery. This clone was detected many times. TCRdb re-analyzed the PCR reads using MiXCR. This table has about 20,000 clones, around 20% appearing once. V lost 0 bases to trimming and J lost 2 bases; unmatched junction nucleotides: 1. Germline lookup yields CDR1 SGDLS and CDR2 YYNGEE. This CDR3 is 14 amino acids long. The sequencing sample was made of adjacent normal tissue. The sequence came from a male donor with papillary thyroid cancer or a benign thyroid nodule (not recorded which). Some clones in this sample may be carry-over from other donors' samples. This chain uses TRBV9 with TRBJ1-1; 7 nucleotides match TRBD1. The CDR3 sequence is CASSVGQGNTEAFF. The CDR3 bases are TGTGCCAGCAGCGTAGGACAGGGAAACACTGAAGCTTTCTTT.